The 5 T cell receptor beta chains reported below all come from one sample, sequenced in a study of spatial heterogeneity in lung cancer. TCRdb re-called the 5' RACE reads through MiXCR, storing one row per CDR3 protein. The table records fewer than 45,000 distinct CDR3 sequences, roughly 7% of them present only once. Indicated time point: sample taken at primary tumor resection. TCRs were sequenced from unsorted whole RNA of tumor, nontumor lung or PBMC. Specimen: PBMCs, collected at surgery. The receptor set was obtained from a female donor with early-stage non-small cell lung cancer.

This clonotype was observed many times. The V and J genes are TRBV5-1 and TRBJ2-3, with D possibly being TRBD1 (5 bases). The germline V and J ends were trimmed by 3 bases and 4 bases, with 12 bases remaining between them. Germline V gene data show CDR1 as SGHRS and CDR2 as YFSETQ. The CDR3 loop spans 14 amino acids. CDR3 protein: CASSSQGGPDTQYF. CDR3 DNA: TGCGCCAGCAGCTCCCAGGGTGGCCCAGATACGCAGTATTTT.

With regard to this clonotype: The germline gene is not matched at one end of the junction; a read error may be the cause. The rearrangement uses TRBV6-2 or TRBV6-3 and TRBJ2-5, with D hard to call. The CDR3 has 11 amino acids. CDR1 MNHEY and CDR2 SVGEGT come from the germline V gene. The CDR3 bases are TGTGCCAGCAGTCACTCTAAGGCCCAGTACTTC. Its protein product is CASSHSKAQYF.

This clonotype was counted many times. The chain employs TRBV6-5 and TRBJ1-2; 11 nucleotides line up with TRBD1. The CDR3 has 14 amino acids. V shed 4 bases and J 4 bases; nucleotides not matched to a gene: 2. Germline values: CDR1 MNHEY, CDR2 SVGAGI. Written as DNA, the CDR3 is TGTGCCAGCAGTTTCGGGACAGGGGGCTATGGCTACACCTTC. Translated, it gives CASSFGTGGYGYTF.

This clonotype appeared a single time. The chain is built from TRBV7-9 and TRBJ1-6; tentatively, D is TRBD1 (5 bases). Germline V CDR1 and CDR2: SEHNR, FQNEAQ (reference sequence). The CDR3 runs to 16 residues. V lost 5 bases, J lost 10 bases, and 21 bases lay in between. The CDR3 protein is CASSPSGPGSGSPLHF. The DNA for the CDR3 is TGTGCCAGCAGCCCGAGTGGTCCAGGGAGTGGATCACCCCTCCACTTT.

CDR3 loop: CASTPAEGSEKLFF. The CDR3 nucleotides read TGCGCCAGCACCCCGGCCGAAGGAAGTGAAAAACTGTTTTTT. This rearrangement joins TRBV5-1 to TRBJ1-4; no firm D call. Germline CDR1 is SGHRS and CDR2 is YFSETQ. The CDR3 sequence is 14 residues long. Trimming left V 6 bases short and J 7 bases short, with 16 bases between.